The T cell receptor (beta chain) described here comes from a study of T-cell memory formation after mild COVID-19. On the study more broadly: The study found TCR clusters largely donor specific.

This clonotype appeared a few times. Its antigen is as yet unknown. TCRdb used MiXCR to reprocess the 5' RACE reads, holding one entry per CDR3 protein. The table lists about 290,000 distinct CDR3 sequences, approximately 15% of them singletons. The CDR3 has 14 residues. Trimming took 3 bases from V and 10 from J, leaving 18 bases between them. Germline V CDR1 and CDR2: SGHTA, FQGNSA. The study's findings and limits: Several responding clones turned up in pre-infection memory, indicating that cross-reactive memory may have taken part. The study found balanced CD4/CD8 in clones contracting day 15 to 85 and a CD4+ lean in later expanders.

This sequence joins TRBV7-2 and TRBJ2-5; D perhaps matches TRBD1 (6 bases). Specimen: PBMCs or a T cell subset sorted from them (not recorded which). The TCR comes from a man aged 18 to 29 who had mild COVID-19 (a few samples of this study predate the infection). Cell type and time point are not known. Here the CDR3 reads CASSFHTGRSIQYF. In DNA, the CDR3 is TGTGCCAGCAGCTTCCACACAGGGCGCTCGATCCAGTACTTC.